The sequence of this T cell receptor (beta chain) was determined in a study of shared clonotypes between healthy human individuals. Across the study: Each donor's CD8 memory used one plate, CD8 naive two, each CD4 subset three. Notes on the study in general: The study's rarefaction showed incomplete sorted-subset sequencing despite large depth.

TCRdb's table, derived via immunoSEQ multiplex PCR, lists solely in-frame clones and lacks some. The table records around 2,000,000 clones, about 95% of them present only once. Terminally differentiated effector memory CD45RA+ cells were excluded by CCR7 positive selection of CD45RO-negative cells. This CDR3 region has 14 residues. Trimming pared 2 bases from V and 3 bases from J, leaving 10 bases between. Germline V CDR1 and CDR2: MDHEN, SYDVKM. Concerning this clone itself: The antigen is undetermined.

The V gene is TRBV28, the J gene TRBJ1-1; D not certain. The sequenced sample was naive CD8+ T cells sorted from blood. The clonotype comes from a man younger than 30 in good health. In DNA, the CDR3 is TGTGCCAGCAGTTTAGACCAGGACCACACTGAAGCTTTCTTT. It codes for CASSLDQDHTEAFF.